The 20 T cell receptor beta chains in this list originate from one sample, sequenced in a study of CD8 T cells in Susac syndrome. RNA, at about 0.5 to 1 ug, was reverse transcribed with random hexamers. TCRdb passed the immunoSEQ multiplex PCR reads through MiXCR, listing each CDR3 protein once. Among 100,000 to 150,000 distinct CDR3 sequences, 90% to 95% were seen once, and the ten largest hold roughly 0.11%. The sample consisted of CD4+ T cells from PBMCs. The receptors were gathered from a human donor in good health.

The gene calls are TRBV15 and TRBJ1-3, with D unclear. Germline CDR1 and CDR2: LNHNV and YYDKDF (reference sequence). The CDR3 length is 16 residues. V shed 4 bases and J shed 0 bases, with 13 bases lying between them. CDR3 bases: TGTGCCACCAGCACGAAAATAGCCCGCTCTGGAAACACCATATATTTT. Its protein product is CATSTKIARSGNTIYF.

The J gene is TRBJ2-7, the V gene TRBV2, with 8 bases matching TRBD2. Germline values: CDR1 SNHLY, CDR2 FYNNEI. The CDR3 has 15 amino acids. V shed 6 bases, J shed 0 bases, and the junction held 7 bases outside the gene matches. CDR3 coding DNA: TGTGCCAGCAGAACGGGACTAGAAGTCTCCTACGAGCAGTACTTC. It specifies CASRTGLEVSYEQYF. Full variable domain (outside the CDR3, taken from reference TRBV2 and TRBJ2-7): EPEVTQTPSHQVTQMGQEVILRCVPISNHLYFYWYRQILGQKVEFLVSFYNNEISEKSEIFDDQFSVERPDGSNFTLKIRSTKLEDSAMYFCASRTGLEVSYEQYFGPGTRLTVT.

In its sample, this clonotype was seen once. The chain carries TRBV7-9 and TRBJ1-2, with 8 nucleotides matching TRBD1. The V segment lost 5 bases and the J segment 0 bases; nucleotides outside the gene matches: 2. This CDR3 region has 14 residues. CDR1 SEHNR and CDR2 FQNEAQ come from the germline V gene (reference sequence). DNA of the CDR3: TGTGCCAGCAGCCCGGGACAGGCTAACTATGGCTACACCTTC. Its protein is CASSPGQANYGYTF.

The chain uses TRBV7-9 and TRBJ2-5; D may be TRBD2 (6 bases). Per the germline V gene, CDR1 is SEHNR and CDR2 is FQNEAQ (reference sequence). V was trimmed by 7 bases and J by 5 bases, leaving 11 bases between them. CDR3 size: 12 residues. This CDR3 reads CASIGDSETQYF. In DNA, the CDR3 is TGTGCCAGCATTGGGGACTCCGAGACCCAGTACTTC.

The chain carries TRBV3-1 and TRBJ1-4, with 8 nucleotides matching TRBD1. V trimming: 6 bases; J trimming: 5 bases; junction bases outside the gene matches: 8. CDR1 LGHDT and CDR2 YNNKEL come from the germline V gene (reference sequence). The CDR3 is 15 amino acids. The CDR3 region has the DNA TGTGCCAGCAGTCGAACCGGGACAGGCAATGAAAAACTGTTTTTT. Translating it yields CASSRTGTGNEKLFF. Drawing the rest from reference TRBV3-1 and TRBJ1-4, the complete variable domain is DTAVSQTPKYLVTQMGNDKSIKCEQNLGHDTMYWYKQDSKKFLKIMFSYNNKELIINETVPNRFSPKSPDKAHLNLHINSLELGDSAVYFCASSRTGTGNEKLFFGSGTQLSVL.

This chain connects TRBV29-1 to TRBJ2-5, with D unresolved. CDR3 length equals 12 residues. V was trimmed by 6 bases and J by 5 bases, leaving 13 bases between them. The germline V gene has CDR1 SQVTM and CDR2 ANQGSEA. The CDR3 DNA reads TGCAGCGTCCCAGGACCCGGCGAGACCCAGTACTTC. Translated, it gives CSVPGPGETQYF.

The CDR3 loop is CASSSGTGHGYTF. CDR3 sequence (DNA): TGTGCCAGCAGCTCCGGGACAGGGCATGGCTACACCTTC. The chain is built from TRBV12-3 or TRBV12-4 and TRBJ1-2, with TRBD1 matching over 9 bases. The CDR3 has 13 amino acids. V gave up 6 bases and J gave up 6 bases; unmatched junction bases: 5.

The chain couples TRBV29-1 to TRBJ1-1, with unresolved D. Trimming pared 4 bases from V and 0 bases from J, leaving 3 bases between. The CDR3 is 11 amino acids. In germline, CDR1 is SQVTM, CDR2 ANQGSEA. This chain's CDR3 is CSVAVNTEAFF. The CDR3 nucleotides are TGCAGCGTTGCTGTGAACACTGAAGCTTTCTTT.

The chain joins TRBV7-9 to TRBJ2-3; 11 nucleotides agree with TRBD2. Germline lookup yields CDR1 SEHNR and CDR2 FQNEAQ (reference sequence). This CDR3 has 17 residues. After removal of 4 bases from V and 3 bases from J, the junction contained 9 bases not matched to a gene. Written as DNA, the CDR3 is TGTGCCAGCAGCTCCCCCTCACTAGCGGGAGTGACAGATACGCAGTATTTT. Amino acid sequence: CASSSPSLAGVTDTQYF.

This chain links TRBV28 with TRBJ2-1; TRBD2 aligns across 10 bases. CDR1 and CDR2 from the germline V gene are MDHEN and SYDVKM. The junction had 7 bases not matched to a gene; V was cut back by 5 bases and J by 6 bases. The CDR3 length is 15 residues. As DNA, the CDR3 is TGTGCCAGCAGTCGAGCGGGAGGGGTCCCCAATGAGCAGTTCTTC. Translation: CASSRAGGVPNEQFF.

Concerning this clonotype: Its ends do not fully match the called genes, so a read error is possible. The CDR3, as DNA: TGTGCCAGTAGGCAACAGGGGATGAACTCTGAAGCTTTCTTT. Protein: CASRQQGMNSEAFF. The chain couples TRBV19 to TRBJ1-1, with 7 bases lining up with TRBD1. The CDR3 is made up of 14 amino acids. Germline values: CDR1 LNHDA, CDR2 SQIVND (reference sequence).

This clonotype showed up just once. The rearrangement joins TRBV5-1 to TRBJ2-3; D is possibly TRBD1 or TRBD2 (5 bases each). The CDR3 sequence is 14 residues long. Germline CDR1 and CDR2: SGHRS and YFSETQ. The V end lost 10 bases, the J end lost 4 bases, and 19 bases lay between the germline ends. The CDR3 bases are TGCGCCCGAGGGGTCACCTGGGGAGCAGATACGCAGTATTTT. This translates into CARGVTWGADTQYF.

This chain uses TRBV20-1 with TRBJ2-2; 7 bases map to TRBD2. This CDR3 is 13 amino acids long. Germline CDR1 is DFQATT and CDR2 is SNEGSKA (reference sequence). Trimming took 3 bases from V and 4 from J; bases not matched to a gene: 2. In nucleotides, the CDR3 is TGCAGTGCTAGGGGGAGGGGCACCGGGGAGCTGTTTTTT. Translated: CSARGRGTGELFF.

In regard to this clonotype: The junction does not match germline at one end; this may be a read error. V usage is TRBV3-1 and J usage is TRBJ2-6; D may be TRBD1 (5 bases). This CDR3 contains 15 residues. The V gene's germline CDR1 is LGHDT and CDR2 YNNKEL (reference sequence). The DNA for the CDR3 is TGTGCCAGCAGCCAAGGACGGGCTGGGGCCAGCGTCCTGACTTTC. This gives the protein CASSQGRAGASVLTF.

This chain links TRBV5-1 with TRBJ2-1; possibly TRBD2 for D (6 bases). CDR3 length: 16 amino acids. Per the germline V gene, CDR1 is SGHRS and CDR2 is YFSETQ. V lost 0 bases and J 0 bases, leaving 10 bases between the germline ends. The CDR3 sequence is CASSLGGRPSYNEQFF. The CDR3 DNA sequence: TGCGCCAGCAGCTTGGGTGGGAGGCCCTCCTACAATGAGCAGTTCTTC.

The chain uses TRBV29-1 and TRBJ2-5, with a weak D call TRBD1 (5 bases). The CDR3 covers 14 residues. Germline assignment: CDR1 SQVTM and CDR2 ANQGSEA. Between the trimmed V and J ends, which lost 3 bases and 0 bases, there was a span of 11 bases. The CDR3 DNA sequence: TGCAGCGTTGAGCACAGGTTGTACCAAGAGACCCAGTACTTC. Encoded protein: CSVEHRLYQETQYF.

V usage is TRBV7-2 and J usage is TRBJ2-5, with 9 bases matching TRBD1. After removal of 2 bases from V and 3 bases from J, the junction contained 7 bases not matched to a gene. The CDR3 sequence is 16 residues long. Germline lookup yields CDR1 SGHTA and CDR2 FQGNSA. The CDR3 sequence: CASSLQPGTGKETQYF. CDR3 DNA: TGTGCCAGCAGCTTACAGCCCGGGACAGGGAAAGAGACCCAGTACTTC. Using reference TRBV7-2 and TRBJ2-5 for the parts outside the CDR3, the full variable domain is GAGVSQSPSNKVTEKGKDVELRCDPISGHTALYWYRQSLGQGLEFLIYFQGNSAPDKSGLPSDRFSAERTGGSVSTLTIQRTQQEDSAVYLCASSLQPGTGKETQYFGPGTRLLVL.

The count of this clonotype is one. The V gene is TRBV11-2, the J gene TRBJ2-5, with a tentative D call TRBD2 (6 bases). The CDR3 has 14 amino acids. Trimming cost V 5 bases and J 0 bases, with 10 bases left between them. The germline V gene encodes CDR1 SGHAT and CDR2 FQNNGV. CDR3: CASSADYHQETQYF. In DNA, the CDR3 is TGTGCCAGCAGCGCGGACTATCACCAAGAGACCCAGTACTTC.

The J gene is TRBJ2-7, the V gene TRBV5-6; 9 nucleotides match TRBD1. Germline V CDR1 and CDR2: SGHDT, YYEEEE. CDR3 length equals 13 residues. Unmatched junction bases numbered 3, after V lost 3 bases and J lost 5 bases. The CDR3 DNA is TGTGCCAGCAGCTCGGGGACAGGGAACGAGCAGTACTTC. This translates into CASSSGTGNEQYF.

This clonotype was counted between two and nine times. At one of its ends the junction is not consistent with the germline gene, which may arise from a read error. The chain has TRBV27 and TRBJ1-2; tentatively, D is TRBD1 (6 bases). The CDR3 is 13 amino acids. The germline V gene has CDR1 MNHEY and CDR2 SMNVEV (reference sequence). The CDR3 DNA reads TGTGCCAGCAGCTCCGGGGGCGGCTATGGCTACACTTTC. Its translation is CASSSGGGYGYTF.